This T cell receptor beta chain was observed in a study of T cells in Graves' hyperthyroidism and ophthalmopathy. Trimming removed 2 bases from V and 1 base from J, with 27 bases in between. The V gene's germline CDR1 is SGHVS and CDR2 FQNEAQ. The CDR3 consists of 21 residues. RNA transcripts yielded amplified TCR beta CDR3 regions. In the first-round RT-PCR of the TCR CDR3, the HTBI primer set was used. One entry per CDR3 protein results from TCRdb running MiXCR on the multiplex PCR reads. The table shows 390,000 or so distinct CDR3 sequences, with under 15% occurring only once. Sequencing was done on a sample of blood. The receptor's source is a man younger than 35 with Graves' ophthalmopathy. The rearrangement joins TRBV7-8 to TRBJ1-3, with TRBD1 as a possible D gene (5 bases). The chain's CDR3 is CASSLRLARDHFFSSGNTIYF. The CDR3, as DNA: TGTGCCAGCAGCTTACGATTAGCTAGGGACCACTTTTTCTCGTCTGGAAACACCATATATTTT.